This TCR beta chain stems from a study of blood T cell repertoires in COVID-19. On the study more broadly: T cells, B-cell-depleted T cells, or PBMCs supplied cDNA or gDNA.

The protocol was immunoSEQ multiplex PCR, while the TCRdb copy is restricted to in-frame clones and leaves out a portion. The data contain under 300,000 clones, 88% of them singletons. V shed 5 bases and J 5 bases; nucleotides not matched to a gene: 13. Per the germline V gene, CDR1 is MDHEN and CDR2 is SYDVKM. The CDR3 has 16 residues. The TCR sequence derives from a woman aged 40-49 years who had recovered from COVID-19. The sequenced material came from peripheral blood. This chain connects TRBV28 to TRBJ2-7, with 9 bases fitting TRBD1. Written as DNA, the CDR3 is TGTGCCAGCAGTCCACAACGGGGACAGGGACTTGACGAGCAGTACTTC. Amino acid sequence: CASSPQRGQGLDEQYF.